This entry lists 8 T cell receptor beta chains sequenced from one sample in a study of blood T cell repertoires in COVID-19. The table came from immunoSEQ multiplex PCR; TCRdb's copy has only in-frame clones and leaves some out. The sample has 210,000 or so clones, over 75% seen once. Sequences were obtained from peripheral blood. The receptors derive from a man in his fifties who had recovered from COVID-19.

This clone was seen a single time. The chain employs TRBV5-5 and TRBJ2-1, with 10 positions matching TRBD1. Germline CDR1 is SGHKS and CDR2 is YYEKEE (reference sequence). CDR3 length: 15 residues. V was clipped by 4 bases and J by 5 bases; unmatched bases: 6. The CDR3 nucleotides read TGTGCCAGCAGCCAAGGACAGGGGGTCGACAATGAGCAGTTCTTC. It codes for CASSQGQGVDNEQFF.

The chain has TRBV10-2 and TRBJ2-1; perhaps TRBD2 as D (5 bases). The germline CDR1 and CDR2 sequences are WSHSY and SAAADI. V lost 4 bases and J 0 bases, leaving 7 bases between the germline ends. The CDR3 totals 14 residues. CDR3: CASSAGVSYNEQFF. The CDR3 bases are TGCGCCAGCAGTGCCGGGGTCTCCTACAATGAGCAGTTCTTC.

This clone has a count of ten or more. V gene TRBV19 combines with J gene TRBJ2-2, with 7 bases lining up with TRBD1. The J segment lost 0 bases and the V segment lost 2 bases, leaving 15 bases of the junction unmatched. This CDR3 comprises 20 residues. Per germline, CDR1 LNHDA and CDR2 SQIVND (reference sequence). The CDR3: CASSIKVGQSYIANTGELFF. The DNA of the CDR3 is TGTGCCAGTAGTATAAAGGTGGGACAGAGTTATATCGCGAACACCGGGGAGCTGTTTTTT.

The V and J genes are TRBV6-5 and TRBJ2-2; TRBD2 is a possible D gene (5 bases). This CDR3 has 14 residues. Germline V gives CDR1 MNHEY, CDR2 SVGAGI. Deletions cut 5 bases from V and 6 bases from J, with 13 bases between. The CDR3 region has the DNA TGTGCCAGCAGTATTAACGGGGTCCCCGGGGAGCTGTTTTTT. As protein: CASSINGVPGELFF.

The CDR3 region is CAWSLAGYSYEQYF. The CDR3, as DNA: TGTGCCTGGAGTTTGGCGGGATACTCCTACGAGCAGTACTTC. The chain employs TRBV30 and TRBJ2-7; TRBD2 might be the D (6 bases). The CDR3 extends over 14 amino acids. The germline V gene encodes CDR1 GTSNPN and CDR2 SVGIG (reference sequence). Between the trimmed V and J ends, which lost 2 bases and 0 bases, there was a span of 11 bases.

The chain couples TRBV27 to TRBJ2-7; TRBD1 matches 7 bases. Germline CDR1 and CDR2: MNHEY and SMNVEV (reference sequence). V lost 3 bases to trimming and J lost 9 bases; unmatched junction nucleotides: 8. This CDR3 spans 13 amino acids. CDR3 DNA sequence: TGTGCCAGCAGTTTTTCCAACAGGGGAGTGCAGTACTTC. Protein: CASSFSNRGVQYF.

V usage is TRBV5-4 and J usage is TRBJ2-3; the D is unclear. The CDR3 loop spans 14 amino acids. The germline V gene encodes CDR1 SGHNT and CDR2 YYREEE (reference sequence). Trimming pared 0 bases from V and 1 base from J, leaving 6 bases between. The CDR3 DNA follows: TGTGCCAGCAGCTTGGAACACGGCACAGATACGCAGTATTTT. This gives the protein CASSLEHGTDTQYF. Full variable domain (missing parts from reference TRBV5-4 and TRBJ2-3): ETGVTQSPTHLIKTRGQQVTLRCSSQSGHNTVSWYQQALGQGPQFIFQYYREEENGRGNFPPRFSGLQFPNYSSELNVNALELDDSALYLCASSLEHGTDTQYFGPGTRLTVL.

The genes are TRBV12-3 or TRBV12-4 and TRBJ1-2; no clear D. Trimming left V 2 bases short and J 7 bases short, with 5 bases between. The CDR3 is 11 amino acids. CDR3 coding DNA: TGTGCCAGCAGTTTAATCTTTGGCTACACCTTC. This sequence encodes CASSLIFGYTF.